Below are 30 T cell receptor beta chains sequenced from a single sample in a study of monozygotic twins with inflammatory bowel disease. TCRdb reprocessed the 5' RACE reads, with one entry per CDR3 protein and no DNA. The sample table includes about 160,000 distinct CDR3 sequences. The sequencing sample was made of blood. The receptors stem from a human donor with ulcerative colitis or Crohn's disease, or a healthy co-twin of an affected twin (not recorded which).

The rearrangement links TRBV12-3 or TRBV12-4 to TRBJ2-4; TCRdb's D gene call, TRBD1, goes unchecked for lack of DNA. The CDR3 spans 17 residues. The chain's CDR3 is CASSLGGSRLAKNIQYF.

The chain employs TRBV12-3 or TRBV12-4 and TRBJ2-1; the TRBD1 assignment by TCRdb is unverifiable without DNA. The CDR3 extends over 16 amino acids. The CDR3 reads CASSFSLGTENNEQFF.

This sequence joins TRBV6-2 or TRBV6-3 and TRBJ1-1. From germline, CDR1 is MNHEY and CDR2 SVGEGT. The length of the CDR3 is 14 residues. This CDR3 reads CASRNPRMNTEAFF.

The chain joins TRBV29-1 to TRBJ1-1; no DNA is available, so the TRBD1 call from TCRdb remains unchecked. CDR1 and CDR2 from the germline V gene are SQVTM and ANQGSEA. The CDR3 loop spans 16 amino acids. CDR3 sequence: CSVVGGRNPGNTEAFF.

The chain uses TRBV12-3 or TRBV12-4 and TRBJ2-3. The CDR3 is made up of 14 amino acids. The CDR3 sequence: CASSVSGPTDTQYF.

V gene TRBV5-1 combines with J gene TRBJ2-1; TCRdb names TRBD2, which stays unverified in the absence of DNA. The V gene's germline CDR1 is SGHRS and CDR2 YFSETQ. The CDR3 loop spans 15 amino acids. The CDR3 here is CASSTLSGGFYEQFF.

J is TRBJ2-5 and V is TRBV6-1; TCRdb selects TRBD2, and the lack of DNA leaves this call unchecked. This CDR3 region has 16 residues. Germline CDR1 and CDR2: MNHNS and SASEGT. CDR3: CASRTTSGPGQETQYF.

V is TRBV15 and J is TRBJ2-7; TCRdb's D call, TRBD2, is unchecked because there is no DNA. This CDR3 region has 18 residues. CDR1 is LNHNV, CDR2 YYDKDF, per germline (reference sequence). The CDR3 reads CATGERLAGGRSSYEQYF. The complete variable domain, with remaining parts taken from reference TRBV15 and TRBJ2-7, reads DAMVIQNPRYQVTQFGKPVTLSCSQTLNHNVMYWYQQKSSQAPKLLFHYYDKDFNNEADTPDNFQSRRPNTSFCFLDIRSPGLGDTAMYLCATGERLAGGRSSYEQYFGPGTRLTVT.

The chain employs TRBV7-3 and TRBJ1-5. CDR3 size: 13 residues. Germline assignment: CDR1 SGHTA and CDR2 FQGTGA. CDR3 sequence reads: CASSFSSGQPQHF. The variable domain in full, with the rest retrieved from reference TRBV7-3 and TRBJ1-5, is GAGVSQTPSNKVTEKGKYVELRCDPISGHTALYWYRQSLGQGPEFLIYFQGTGAADDSGLPNDRFFAVRPEGSVSTLKIQRTERGDSAVYLCASSFSSGQPQHFGDGTRLSIL.

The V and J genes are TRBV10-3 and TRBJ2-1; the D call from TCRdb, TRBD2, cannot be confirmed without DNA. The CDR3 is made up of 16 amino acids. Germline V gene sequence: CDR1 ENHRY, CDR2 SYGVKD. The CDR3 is CAIREVLAGGPNEQFF.

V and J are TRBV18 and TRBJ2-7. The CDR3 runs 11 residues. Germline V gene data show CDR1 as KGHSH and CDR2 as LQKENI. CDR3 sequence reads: CASSRGSEQYF.

The CDR3 sequence: CATSDLGGGEVYNEQFF. This chain joins TRBV24-1 and TRBJ2-1; there is no DNA to check the TCRdb D call of TRBD1. The CDR3 extends over 17 amino acids. Germline CDR1 KGHDR, CDR2 SFDVKD.

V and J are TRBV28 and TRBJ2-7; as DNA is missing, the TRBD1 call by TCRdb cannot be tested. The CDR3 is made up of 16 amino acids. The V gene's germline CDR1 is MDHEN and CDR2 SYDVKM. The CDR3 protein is CASSFLGTGTFYEQYF.

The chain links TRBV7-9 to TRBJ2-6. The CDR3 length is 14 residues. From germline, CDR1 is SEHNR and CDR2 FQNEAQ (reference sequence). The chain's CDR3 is CASSFPSGANVLTF. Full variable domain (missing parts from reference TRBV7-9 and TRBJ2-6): DTGVSQNPRHKITKRGQNVTFRCDPISEHNRLYWYRQTLGQGPEFLTYFQNEAQLEKSRLLSDRFSAERPKGSFSTLEIQRTEQGDSAMYLCASSFPSGANVLTFGAGSRLTVL.

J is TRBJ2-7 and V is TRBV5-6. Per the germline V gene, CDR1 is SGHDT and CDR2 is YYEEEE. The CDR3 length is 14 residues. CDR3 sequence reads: CASSSTGGSYEQYF.

CDR3 sequence: CASSPVGGWYNEQFF. The chain is built from TRBV5-5 and TRBJ2-1; TCRdb picks TRBD2, but there is no DNA to check that call. The CDR3 has 15 residues. From germline, CDR1 is SGHKS and CDR2 YYEKEE (reference sequence).

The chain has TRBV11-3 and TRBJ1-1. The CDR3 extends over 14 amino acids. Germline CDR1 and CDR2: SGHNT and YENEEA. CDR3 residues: CASSLGEENTEAFF.

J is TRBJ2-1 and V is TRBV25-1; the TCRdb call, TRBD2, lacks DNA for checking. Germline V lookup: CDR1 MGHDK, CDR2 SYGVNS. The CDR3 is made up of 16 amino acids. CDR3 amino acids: CASSGGGASSYNEQFF.

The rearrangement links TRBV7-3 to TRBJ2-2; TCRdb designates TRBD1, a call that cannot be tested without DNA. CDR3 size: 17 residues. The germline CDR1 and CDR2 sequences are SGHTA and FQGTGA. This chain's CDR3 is CASSAQHQGKTTGELFF.

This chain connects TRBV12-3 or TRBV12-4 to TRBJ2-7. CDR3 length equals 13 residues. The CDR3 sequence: CASSLAPAYEQYF.

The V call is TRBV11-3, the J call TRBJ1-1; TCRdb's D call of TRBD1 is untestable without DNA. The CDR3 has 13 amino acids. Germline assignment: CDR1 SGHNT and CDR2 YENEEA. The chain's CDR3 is CASSAQGNTEAFF.

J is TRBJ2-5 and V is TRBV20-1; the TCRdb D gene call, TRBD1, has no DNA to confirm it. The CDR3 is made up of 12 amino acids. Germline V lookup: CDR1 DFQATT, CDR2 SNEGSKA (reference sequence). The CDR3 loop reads CSARVRGETQYF.

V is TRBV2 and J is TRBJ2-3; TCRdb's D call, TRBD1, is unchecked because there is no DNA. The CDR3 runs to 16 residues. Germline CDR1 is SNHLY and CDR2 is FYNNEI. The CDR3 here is CASSRSGAGAGDTQYF. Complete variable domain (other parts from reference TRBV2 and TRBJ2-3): EPEVTQTPSHQVTQMGQEVILRCVPISNHLYFYWYRQILGQKVEFLVSFYNNEISEKSEIFDDQFSVERPDGSNFTLKIRSTKLEDSAMYFCASSRSGAGAGDTQYFGPGTRLTVL.

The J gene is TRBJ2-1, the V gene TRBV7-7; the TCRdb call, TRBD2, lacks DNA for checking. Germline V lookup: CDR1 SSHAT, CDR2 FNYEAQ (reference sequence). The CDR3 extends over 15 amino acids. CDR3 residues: CASSLDTGERSEQFF.

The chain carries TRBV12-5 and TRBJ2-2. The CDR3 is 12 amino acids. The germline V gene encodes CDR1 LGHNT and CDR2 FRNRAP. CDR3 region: CASGLESGELFF.

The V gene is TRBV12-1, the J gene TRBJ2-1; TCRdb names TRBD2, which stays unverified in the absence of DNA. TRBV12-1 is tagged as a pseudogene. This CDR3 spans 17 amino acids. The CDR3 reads CASSFAWAYTLYNEQFF.

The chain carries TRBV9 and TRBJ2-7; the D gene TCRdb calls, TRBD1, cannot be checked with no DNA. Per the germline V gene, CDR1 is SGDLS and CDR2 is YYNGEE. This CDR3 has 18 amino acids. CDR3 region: CASSIGYKGDSLSYEQYF.

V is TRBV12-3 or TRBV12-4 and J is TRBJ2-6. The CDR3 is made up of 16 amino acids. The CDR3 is CASSFSAGSGANVLTF.

CDR3 region: CASSYRANTEAFF. V gene TRBV6-6 combines with J gene TRBJ1-1. There are 13 residues in the CDR3. Germline CDR1 and CDR2: MNHNY and SVGAGI (reference sequence).

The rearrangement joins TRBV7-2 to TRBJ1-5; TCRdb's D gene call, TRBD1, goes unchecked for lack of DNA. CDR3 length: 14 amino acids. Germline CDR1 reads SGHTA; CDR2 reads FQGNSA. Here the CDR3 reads CASSPGTSNQPQHF.